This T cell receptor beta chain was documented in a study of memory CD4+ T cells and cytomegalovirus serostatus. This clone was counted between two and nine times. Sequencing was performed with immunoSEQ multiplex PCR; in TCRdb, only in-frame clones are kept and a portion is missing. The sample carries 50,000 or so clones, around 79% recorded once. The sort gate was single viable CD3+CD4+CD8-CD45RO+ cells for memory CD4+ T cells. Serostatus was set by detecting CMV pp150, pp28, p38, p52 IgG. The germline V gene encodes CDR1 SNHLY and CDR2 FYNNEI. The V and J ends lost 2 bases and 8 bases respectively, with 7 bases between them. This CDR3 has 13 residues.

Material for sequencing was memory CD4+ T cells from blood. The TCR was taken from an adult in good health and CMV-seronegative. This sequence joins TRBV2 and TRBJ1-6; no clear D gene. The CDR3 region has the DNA TGTGCCAGCAGTGAATCGAGTTATTCACCCCTCCACTTT. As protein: CASSESSYSPLHF.